The 9 T cell receptor beta chains presented below share a single source sample, sequenced in a study of blood T cell repertoires in COVID-19. Data came from immunoSEQ multiplex PCR; TCRdb stores just in-frame clones and leaves some out. The table lists about 130,000 clones, around 85% of them singletons, with roughly 3% in the top ten. Sequencing used peripheral blood. All receptors come from an elderly woman with COVID-19, enrolled during active disease.

The V and J genes are TRBV9 and TRBJ1-3; 7 bases match TRBD1. The CDR3 length is 17 residues. From germline, CDR1 is SGDLS and CDR2 YYNGEE. Trimming removed 0 bases from V and 0 bases from J; junction bases left unmatched: 6. This chain's CDR3 is CASSVEAGGSSGNTIYF. In DNA form, the CDR3 reads TGTGCCAGCAGCGTAGAGGCAGGGGGGAGCTCTGGAAACACCATATATTTT.

The gene calls are TRBV14 and TRBJ2-3, with D perhaps matching TRBD1 (5 bases). Looked up from germline, CDR1 is SGHDN and CDR2 is FVKESK. This CDR3 has 13 amino acids. Between the trimmed V and J ends, which lost 1 base and 3 bases, there was a span of 5 bases. CDR3 residues: CASSQAGTDTQYF. The CDR3 coding sequence is TGTGCCAGCAGCCAAGCAGGGACAGATACGCAGTATTTT.

V is TRBV29-1 and J is TRBJ2-5; tentatively, D is TRBD1 (6 bases). Germline CDR1 SQVTM, CDR2 ANQGSEA. V was cut by 6 bases and J by 0 bases, with 11 bases left in between. CDR3 length equals 13 residues. CDR3 nucleotide sequence: TGCAGCGTGGGCTGGGGGCACCAAGAGACCCAGTACTTC. Protein product: CSVGWGHQETQYF.

The gene calls are TRBV5-1 and TRBJ2-2, with D possibly matching TRBD2 (6 bases). The germline gives CDR1 SGHRS, CDR2 YFSETQ. The CDR3 consists of 16 residues. The V gene lost 4 bases and the J gene lost 0 bases, with 13 bases spanning the gap. This CDR3 reads CASSGGGLPNTGELFF. The CDR3 DNA reads TGCGCCAGCAGCGGGGGAGGACTACCGAACACCGGGGAGCTGTTTTTT. Drawing the rest from reference TRBV5-1 and TRBJ2-2, the complete variable domain is KAGVTQTPRYLIKTRGQQVTLSCSPISGHRSVSWYQQTPGQGLQFLFEYFSETQRNKGNFPGRFSGRQFSNSRSEMNVSTLELGDSALYLCASSGGGLPNTGELFFGEGSRLTVL.

The J gene is TRBJ2-5, the V gene TRBV19; 11 nucleotides match TRBD2. The CDR3 covers 15 residues. J was trimmed by 2 bases and V by 3 bases; bases with no gene match: 2. Germline values: CDR1 LNHDA, CDR2 SQIVND (reference sequence). CDR3 residues: CASSILAGGQETQYF. The CDR3 region has the DNA TGTGCCAGTAGTATCTTAGCGGGAGGGCAAGAGACCCAGTACTTC.

This clone appeared a few times. The chain is built from TRBV7-2 and TRBJ1-6, with TRBD1 identical over 7 bases. Trimming at V came to 5 bases and at J to 9 bases, leaving 10 bases not matched to a gene. CDR1 SGHTA and CDR2 FQGNSA come from the germline V gene. This CDR3 contains 15 residues. The CDR3 spells CASSPVRGASSPLHF. The CDR3 region has the DNA TGTGCCAGCAGCCCGGTCAGGGGGGCATCTTCACCCCTCCACTTT.

The CDR3 reads CASIGLAGVDETQYF. The CDR3 DNA reads TGTGCCAGCATTGGGCTAGCGGGAGTAGATGAGACCCAGTACTTC. The chain has TRBV28 and TRBJ2-5; 10 positions match TRBD2. The junction had 10 bases not matched to a gene; V was cut back by 7 bases and J by 5 bases. CDR3 length equals 15 residues. Germline assignment: CDR1 MDHEN and CDR2 SYDVKM.

V usage is TRBV9 and J usage is TRBJ2-3, with 12 bases identical to TRBD2. Germline CDR1 SGDLS, CDR2 YYNGEE. With V trimmed by 0 bases and J by 1 base, 9 bases remained unmatched. CDR3 size: 19 residues. CDR3 in amino acids: CASSVGTSGARSRTDTQYF. The CDR3 bases are TGTGCCAGCAGCGTAGGGACTAGCGGGGCGAGGTCGCGCACAGATACGCAGTATTTT.

The chain links TRBV7-2 to TRBJ1-4; D perhaps matches TRBD1 (6 bases). This CDR3 has 16 residues. CDR1 is SGHTA and CDR2 is FQGNSA in the germline V gene. V was trimmed by 5 bases and J by 3 bases, leaving 16 bases between them. CDR3 DNA: TGTGCCAGCAGCCACCCCCCAGGGGCGGCTAATGAAAAACTGTTTTTT. Protein: CASSHPPGAANEKLFF.